Listed below are T cell receptor beta chains from one sample, sequenced in a study of T cell repertoires in cytomegalovirus infection. TCRdb re-analysed the reads in MiXCR, keeping a single row per CDR3 protein. This table holds around 25,000 distinct CDR3 sequences, around a fifth found once. No antigen is known for these receptors. Sequencing was performed on CD8+ T cells from cultured PBMCs, taken from culture after CMV antigen stimulation. These receptors originate from a human donor in good health (CMV status not recorded). Some clones in this sample may be carry-over from other donors' samples. The CDR3 runs from the conserved cysteine through the conserved F or W. D genes are given only for firm matches. Part of the rows lack a size; the others show once, few, many or a class for expanded clones.

CDR3nt	CDR3aa	d_gene	v_gene	j_gene	abundance
TGTGCCAGCACCTTGGGACCTAACTATGGCTACACCTTC	CASTLGPNYGYTF	-	TRBV7-2	TRBJ1-2	many
TGCAGTGCTACGCCACGGACAGGGTGGACCACAGATACGCAGTATTTT	CSATPRTGWTTDTQYF	TRBD1	TRBV20-1	TRBJ2-3	few
TGTGCCAGATACGGTTCGCGGGCCCAGTACTTC	CARYGSRAQYF	-	TRBV25-1	TRBJ2-5	many
TGTGCCAGCAGTGACGGGTTAGCGGGAGCATACGAGCAGTACTTC	CASSDGLAGAYEQYF	TRBD2	TRBV6-1	TRBJ2-7	-
TGTGCCACCATAGACACCTACGAGCAGTACTTC	CATIDTYEQYF	-	TRBV6-5	TRBJ2-7	-
TGCAGTGTTCCGGACAGGAGAAGAACTAATGAAAAACTGTTTTTT	CSVPDRRRTNEKLFF	TRBD1	TRBV20-1	TRBJ1-4	few
TGTGCCAGCAGCTTATCAGGGCAGGCCCATGGCTACACCTTC	CASSLSGQAHGYTF	-	TRBV7-9	TRBJ1-2	-
TGTGCCAGCAGTTTATTGGTCGGTAGCGGCTCCTACGAGCAGTACTTC	CASSLLVGSGSYEQYF	-	TRBV12-3/TRBV12-4	TRBJ2-7	many
TGTGCCAGCAGCGGAACAACAGGGAATACGGGCTACACCTTC	CASSGTTGNTGYTF	-	TRBV5-5	TRBJ1-2	few
TGTGCCAGCAGCCAGAGCGGGAGCTCGTACAATGAGCAGTTCTTC	CASSQSGSSYNEQFF	TRBD2	TRBV6-6	TRBJ2-1	few
TGTGCTAGTGGTTCGCGGACTAGCGGTTCGCAGCCCCAGTACTTC	CASGSRTSGSQPQYF	TRBD2	TRBV12-5	TRBJ2-5	few
TGTGCCAGCAGCCCGGGGGACGAGCGGGGGGCCCCGGGGGAGCAGTTCTTC	CASSPGDERGAPGEQFF	TRBD2	TRBV7-6	TRBJ2-1	-
TGTGCCAGCAGTTCGTACAAAGCCGCAGGGAACACCATATATTTT	CASSSYKAAGNTIYF	-	TRBV6-5	TRBJ1-3	-
TGTGCCAGCAGTGGGGGAGGTGGCTACGAGCAGTACTTC	CASSGGGGYEQYF	-	TRBV6-1	TRBJ2-7	-
TGTGCCAGCAGCTTATCCCCCGGACCTATATACGAGCAGTACTTC	CASSLSPGPIYEQYF	-	TRBV5-4	TRBJ2-7	-
TGTGCCAGCAGCTTAGGTTCCGGACCCCGGAATGAGCAGTTCTTC	CASSLGSGPRNEQFF	-	TRBV7-2	TRBJ2-1	few
TGCGCCAGCAGCCAAGTAACGTCCAACACTGAAGCTTTCTTT	CASSQVTSNTEAFF	-	TRBV4-1	TRBJ1-1	few
TGTGCCAGCAGTCCTTACGCCAACAGGGGTAAGGGGAGCTACGAGCAGTACTTC	CASSPYANRGKGSYEQYF	TRBD1	TRBV14	TRBJ2-7	few
TGTGCCAGCGGTGAGGGGCGGGAGACCCAGTACTTC	CASGEGRETQYF	-	TRBV27	TRBJ2-5	few
TGTGCCAGCAGCTTTAGTTCGGACTACAATGAGCAGTTCTTC	CASSFSSDYNEQFF	-	TRBV7-2	TRBJ2-1	-
TGTGCCAGCATCCGGGACCCCCGTGCCGGGGAGCTGTTTTTT	CASIRDPRAGELFF	-	TRBV7-9	TRBJ2-2	-
TGTGCCAGCAGTTTAGTCGCGGGAGAGTACGAGCAGTACTTC	CASSLVAGEYEQYF	TRBD2	TRBV12-3/TRBV12-4	TRBJ2-7	many
TGTGCCAGCAGCTTGCTGAGTAGCGTGGTAAGAGAGACCCAGTACTTC	CASSLLSSVVRETQYF	-	TRBV7-2	TRBJ2-5	few
TGTGCCAGCAGCCGTTACATCCTTAGGGACACTGAAGCTTTCTTT	CASSRYILRDTEAFF	-	TRBV14	TRBJ1-1	few
TGCGCCAGCAGCCAAGATTCGTCGACAGGTCTGCGGGAGCTGTTTTTT	CASSQDSSTGLRELFF	-	TRBV4-1	TRBJ2-2	few
TGTGCCAGCAGCACCCCGTGGCCCGGGGGCTATGGCTACACCTTC	CASSTPWPGGYGYTF	-	TRBV11-2	TRBJ1-2	-
TGTGCCAGCAGTTTTGGGACTAGGGCCCAAGAGACCCAGTACTTC	CASSFGTRAQETQYF	TRBD2	TRBV12-3/TRBV12-4	TRBJ2-5	few
TGTGCCAGCAGCTTGGACAACCTCGCGCGCCCAGATACGCAGTATTTT	CASSLDNLARPDTQYF	-	TRBV5-6	TRBJ2-3	few
TGTGCCAGCAGCCAAGATAGGAGCGGGACCTACAATGAGCAGTTCTTC	CASSQDRSGTYNEQFF	TRBD2	TRBV4-2	TRBJ2-1	-
TGTGCCAGCAGTCAGAGCCCGACGACAGATACGCAGTATTTT	CASSQSPTTDTQYF	-	TRBV6-5	TRBJ2-3	once
TGTGCCAGCAGCCATTCCACAGGGTTACAGCAGTACTTC	CASSHSTGLQQYF	-	TRBV12-3/TRBV12-4	TRBJ2-7	many
TGTGCCAGCACCACAGGGGGGACAGGGGGCTACACCTTC	CASTTGGTGGYTF	TRBD1	TRBV7-2	TRBJ1-2	-
TGTGCCAGCAGCCAGGGGGGACAAGGGGCTTTCTTT	CASSQGGQGAFF	TRBD1	TRBV7-2	TRBJ1-1	many
TGTGCCAGCAGCTTACTAGCCAAGACAGATACGCAGTATTTT	CASSLLAKTDTQYF	-	TRBV7-6	TRBJ2-3	-
TGTGCCAGCAGCTATCCGGGGCTCACAGATACGCAGTATTTT	CASSYPGLTDTQYF	-	TRBV7-2	TRBJ2-3	-
TGTGCCAGCAGCTACGGACGTAACGAGCAGTACTTC	CASSYGRNEQYF	-	TRBV7-6	TRBJ2-7	-
TGTGCCAGCAGTCGACGCGGCATGAACACTGAAGCTTTCTTT	CASSRRGMNTEAFF	-	TRBV6-5	TRBJ1-1	few
TGTGCCAGCAGCTCCGGGGGGAGTGGGAACACTGAAGCTTTCTTT	CASSSGGSGNTEAFF	-	TRBV7-2	TRBJ1-1	few
TGTGCCAGCAGTTTATATTATCGGGACAATGAGCAGTTCTTC	CASSLYYRDNEQFF	-	TRBV12-3/TRBV12-4	TRBJ2-1	few
TGTGCCAGTAGTCCCGGACTAGCGGGGAGTTCCTACGAGCAGTACTTC	CASSPGLAGSSYEQYF	TRBD2	TRBV19	TRBJ2-7	-
TGTGCCAGCAGTTACGGAACTAGCGGGGGGAAGTACTTC	CASSYGTSGGKYF	TRBD2	TRBV6-5	TRBJ2-5	few
TGTGCCAGCCGCCCCGTGAAGGGGGGCTATGGCTACACCTTC	CASRPVKGGYGYTF	-	TRBV9	TRBJ1-2	-
TGTGCCAGCAGCAAGGGACTAGCGGAATATAACAATGAGCAGTTCTTC	CASSKGLAEYNNEQFF	TRBD2	TRBV7-8	TRBJ2-1	few
TGTGCCAGCAGCTTAGGAGGGGTGGATGAAAAACTGTTTTTT	CASSLGGVDEKLFF	-	TRBV7-9	TRBJ1-4	-
TGTGCCAGCAGTTACTCATGGACAGGGGACTATGGCTACACCTTC	CASSYSWTGDYGYTF	TRBD1	TRBV6-2/TRBV6-3	TRBJ1-2	many
TGCAGTGCTAGAGACCCGACTAGCGGACTTTACAATGAGCAGTTCTTC	CSARDPTSGLYNEQFF	TRBD2	TRBV20-1	TRBJ2-1	few
TGCAGTGCTAGAGGGATGGGCAGGCGCGAGCAGTACTTC	CSARGMGRREQYF	-	TRBV20-1	TRBJ2-7	-
TGTGCCAGCAGCCTCCACCTCCAGCGCTCCACAGATACGCAGTATTTT	CASSLHLQRSTDTQYF	-	TRBV7-2	TRBJ2-3	many
TGTGCCAGCAGCTTCAGGTCGTCAGGGACGGGGGAGACCCAGTACTTC	CASSFRSSGTGETQYF	-	TRBV7-2	TRBJ2-5	few
TGCGCCAGCAGCTTAAGGGGGCCCAACGAGCAGTACTTC	CASSLRGPNEQYF	TRBD1	TRBV5-1	TRBJ2-7	few
TGTGCCAGCAGCTCGTCGGGACGCATCTCCTACGAGCAGTACTTC	CASSSSGRISYEQYF	-	TRBV7-2	TRBJ2-7	-
TGTGCCAGCAGCTTAACCGGGAAAATCGGTGGCTACACCTTC	CASSLTGKIGGYTF	-	TRBV5-6	TRBJ1-2	once
TGTGCCAGCAGTCCCTTGGAGGGTGAAGAGACCCAGTACTTC	CASSPLEGEETQYF	-	TRBV6-6	TRBJ2-5	many
TGTGCCAGCAGCTTAGTCTGGGACCCTAACACTGAAGCTTTCTTT	CASSLVWDPNTEAFF	-	TRBV7-2	TRBJ1-1	-
TGTGCCAGCTCACCACAGGAGACCCAGTACTTC	CASSPQETQYF	-	TRBV18	TRBJ2-5	-
TGTGCCAGCAGCCCGGGGTTCGCCAATTCCAAAAACATTCAGTACTTC	CASSPGFANSKNIQYF	-	TRBV7-2	TRBJ2-4	-
TGTGCCAGCAGCCAATTCCCCCCGGAGAGATCGGGGCTCAGGGGGATGAACACTGAAGCTTTCTTT	CASSQFPPERSGLRGMNTEAFF	TRBD1	TRBV7-2	TRBJ1-1	-
TGTGCCAGCAGCTTATCGACGGGGCCCCAGCATTTT	CASSLSTGPQHF	-	TRBV28	TRBJ1-5	few
TGTGCCACCCGGGACCGGGCACCGGACGAGCAGTACTTC	CATRDRAPDEQYF	-	TRBV6-2/TRBV6-3	TRBJ2-7	few
TGTGCCAGCAGTTCCTTAGCGGGGGCGAGGGATGAGCAGTTCTTC	CASSSLAGARDEQFF	TRBD2	TRBV6-2/TRBV6-3	TRBJ2-1	few